A selection of T cell receptor beta chains follows, all from one sample in a study of blood T cell repertoires in COVID-19. Repertoires were generated with immunoSEQ multiplex PCR, while TCRdb's copy carries only in-frame clones and drops some. The sample has some 120,000 clones; about 92% are singletons. The sequencing input was peripheral blood. The source of these receptors is a man over 45 with active COVID-19. Both conserved end residues are part of each CDR3. Each record gives: CDR3 protein, CDR3 DNA, clone size, CDR3 length, D gene, J gene, V gene. The D gene is left open where the match is weak. Clone sizes are given selectively: once, few, many, or a class where the clone is expanded.

CDR3aa: CASSSFNSRFF
CDR3nt: TGTGCCAGCAGCTCGTTTAATTCGAGGTTCTTC
abundance: .
len: 11
d_gene: .
j_gene: TRBJ2-1
v_gene: TRBV5-4

CDR3aa: CASSLQGGQETQYF
CDR3nt: TGTGCCAGCAGCTTACAGGGGGGACAAGAGACCCAGTACTTC
abundance: .
len: 14
d_gene: .
j_gene: TRBJ2-5
v_gene: TRBV7-3

CDR3aa: CASQQGPNSPLHF
CDR3nt: TGCGCCAGCCAACAGGGGCCCAATTCACCCCTCCACTTT
abundance: .
len: 13
d_gene: TRBD1
j_gene: TRBJ1-6
v_gene: TRBV5-1

CDR3aa: CASSERTGAGTQYF
CDR3nt: TGCGCCAGCAGCGAAAGGACAGGGGCCGGTACGCAGTATTTT
abundance: .
len: 14
d_gene: TRBD1
j_gene: TRBJ2-3
v_gene: TRBV5-1

CDR3aa: CASSARGQGARTEAFF
CDR3nt: TGTGCCAGCAGCGCCCGCGGACAGGGGGCCCGCACTGAAGCTTTCTTT
abundance: .
len: 16
d_gene: TRBD1
j_gene: TRBJ1-1
v_gene: TRBV7-6

CDR3aa: CAISEGSRQYNEQFF
CDR3nt: TGTGCCATCAGTGAGGGGAGCAGGCAATACAATGAGCAGTTCTTC
abundance: .
len: 15
d_gene: .
j_gene: TRBJ2-1
v_gene: TRBV10-3

CDR3aa: CASSLESGLRTDTQYF
CDR3nt: TGCGCCAGCAGCTTGGAATCGGGACTGAGAACAGATACGCAGTATTTT
abundance: .
len: 16
d_gene: .
j_gene: TRBJ2-3
v_gene: TRBV5-1

CDR3aa: CASSLPGQSRNSPLHF
CDR3nt: TGTGCCAGCAGCTTACCTGGACAGTCGAGGAATTCACCCCTCCACTTT
abundance: .
len: 16
d_gene: .
j_gene: TRBJ1-6
v_gene: TRBV7-9

CDR3aa: CASSQDPGFGYGYTF
CDR3nt: TGTGCCAGCAGCCAAGACCCGGGATTCGGCTATGGCTACACCTTC
abundance: .
len: 15
d_gene: .
j_gene: TRBJ1-2
v_gene: TRBV3-1/TRBV3-2

CDR3aa: CASSRDGGNGQPQHF
CDR3nt: TGTGCCAGCAGCCGTGATGGGGGGAACGGTCAGCCCCAGCATTTT
abundance: .
len: 15
d_gene: .
j_gene: TRBJ1-5
v_gene: TRBV7-9

CDR3aa: CASSSTLNYGYTF
CDR3nt: TGTGCCAGCAGCTCGACACTTAACTATGGCTACACCTTC
abundance: few
len: 13
d_gene: .
j_gene: TRBJ1-2
v_gene: TRBV11-3

CDR3aa: CASSATGQPSYNEQFF
CDR3nt: TGTGCCAGTAGTGCGACAGGTCAACCCTCCTACAATGAGCAGTTCTTC
abundance: .
len: 16
d_gene: .
j_gene: TRBJ2-1
v_gene: TRBV19

CDR3aa: CASSYIFSKQETQYF
CDR3nt: TGTGCCAGCAGTTACATCTTCAGTAAACAAGAGACCCAGTACTTC
abundance: .
len: 15
d_gene: .
j_gene: TRBJ2-5
v_gene: TRBV6-2/TRBV6-3

CDR3aa: CASSGRQSMNTEAFF
CDR3nt: TGTGCCAGCAGTGGACGACAGTCAATGAACACTGAAGCTTTCTTT
abundance: .
len: 15
d_gene: .
j_gene: TRBJ1-1
v_gene: TRBV27

CDR3aa: CASSQVLASTDTQYF
CDR3nt: TGTGCCAGCAGCCAAGTGCTAGCGAGCACAGATACGCAGTATTTT
abundance: .
len: 15
d_gene: .
j_gene: TRBJ2-3
v_gene: TRBV3-1/TRBV3-2

CDR3aa: CASSANVNQPQHF
CDR3nt: TGCGCCAGCAGTGCAAATGTCAATCAGCCCCAGCATTTT
abundance: .
len: 13
d_gene: .
j_gene: TRBJ1-5
v_gene: TRBV10-1

CDR3aa: CASSLGTDNNSPLHF
CDR3nt: TGTGCCAGCTCATTGGGGACAGACAATAATTCACCCCTCCACTTT
abundance: .
len: 15
d_gene: TRBD1
j_gene: TRBJ1-6
v_gene: TRBV18

CDR3aa: CASSIGNSGVTQYF
CDR3nt: TGTGCCAGTAGTATTGGTAATTCGGGGGTGACCCAGTACTTC
abundance: .
len: 14
d_gene: .
j_gene: TRBJ2-5
v_gene: TRBV19

CDR3aa: CASSRDSTGGGYTF
CDR3nt: TGTGCCAGCAGCCGCGATAGTACTGGGGGGGGCTACACCTTC
abundance: .
len: 14
d_gene: .
j_gene: TRBJ1-2
v_gene: TRBV6-5

CDR3aa: CASSHIEGYTGELFF
CDR3nt: TGTGCCAGCAGCCATATTGAGGGATACACCGGGGAGCTGTTTTTT
abundance: .
len: 15
d_gene: .
j_gene: TRBJ2-2
v_gene: TRBV9

CDR3aa: CASSFKIETEAFF
CDR3nt: TGCGCCAGCAGCTTTAAGATAGAGACTGAAGCTTTCTTT
abundance: .
len: 13
d_gene: .
j_gene: TRBJ1-1
v_gene: TRBV5-1

CDR3aa: CATSRDRGRGHGYTF
CDR3nt: TGTGCCACCAGCAGAGATAGGGGCAGGGGGCATGGCTACACCTTC
abundance: .
len: 15
d_gene: TRBD1
j_gene: TRBJ1-2
v_gene: TRBV15

CDR3aa: CAVAGGPQETQYF
CDR3nt: TGTGCCGTAGCGGGAGGGCCTCAAGAGACCCAGTACTTC
abundance: .
len: 13
d_gene: TRBD2
j_gene: TRBJ2-5
v_gene: TRBV6-5

CDR3aa: CASSLPFPDSGDEKLFF
CDR3nt: TGTGCCAGCAGCTTACCCTTTCCGGACAGCGGGGATGAAAAACTGTTTTTT
abundance: .
len: 17
d_gene: .
j_gene: TRBJ1-4
v_gene: TRBV11-2

CDR3aa: CASRYVPGDPPEQFF
CDR3nt: TGCGCCAGCAGATATGTGCCAGGGGATCCACCGGAGCAGTTCTTC
abundance: .
len: 15
d_gene: .
j_gene: TRBJ2-1
v_gene: TRBV5-1

CDR3aa: CASSESAGGLYEQFF
CDR3nt: TGTGCCAGCAGTGAATCGGCGGGGGGGCTTTATGAGCAGTTCTTC
abundance: .
len: 15
d_gene: TRBD2
j_gene: TRBJ2-1
v_gene: TRBV2

CDR3aa: CASSLQGTEQYF
CDR3nt: TGTGCCAGCAGCTTACAGGGTACCGAGCAGTACTTC
abundance: .
len: 12
d_gene: .
j_gene: TRBJ2-7
v_gene: TRBV11-2

CDR3aa: CSVYNSYYGYTF
CDR3nt: TGCAGCGTTTATAACAGTTACTATGGCTACACCTTC
abundance: .
len: 12
d_gene: .
j_gene: TRBJ1-2
v_gene: TRBV29-1

CDR3aa: CASSLSITDTQYF
CDR3nt: TGTGCCAGCAGCTTATCCATCACAGATACGCAGTATTTT
abundance: .
len: 13
d_gene: .
j_gene: TRBJ2-3
v_gene: TRBV7-9

CDR3aa: CATSSMNRGAIYEQYF
CDR3nt: TGTGCCACCAGTTCGATGAACAGGGGGGCGATCTACGAGCAGTACTTC
abundance: few
len: 16
d_gene: TRBD1
j_gene: TRBJ2-7
v_gene: TRBV24-1

CDR3aa: CASSPRATGSDEQFF
CDR3nt: TGTGCCAGCTCACCGAGAGCCACAGGTTCGGATGAGCAGTTCTTC
abundance: .
len: 15
d_gene: .
j_gene: TRBJ2-1
v_gene: TRBV18

CDR3aa: CAWWTGMNTEAFF
CDR3nt: TGTGCCTGGTGGACAGGGATGAACACTGAAGCTTTCTTT
abundance: .
len: 13
d_gene: TRBD1
j_gene: TRBJ1-1
v_gene: TRBV30

CDR3aa: CASSSGTSGSAYNEQFF
CDR3nt: TGTGCCAGCAGCTCCGGGACTAGCGGGAGTGCCTACAATGAGCAGTTCTTC
abundance: once
len: 17
d_gene: TRBD2
j_gene: TRBJ2-1
v_gene: TRBV5-4

CDR3aa: CASSLVLAEETQYF
CDR3nt: TGTGCCAGCAGCTTAGTACTAGCGGAAGAGACCCAGTACTTC
abundance: .
len: 14
d_gene: TRBD2
j_gene: TRBJ2-5
v_gene: TRBV11-2

CDR3aa: CASTPGQMNTEAFF
CDR3nt: TGTGCCAGCACCCCTGGACAGATGAACACTGAAGCTTTCTTT
abundance: few
len: 14
d_gene: .
j_gene: TRBJ1-1
v_gene: TRBV6-5

CDR3aa: CSASRHLQGTDTQYF
CDR3nt: TGCAGTGCTAGTCGTCACCTCCAGGGCACAGATACGCAGTATTTT
abundance: .
len: 15
d_gene: .
j_gene: TRBJ2-3
v_gene: TRBV20-1

CDR3aa: CASSLSGSRSPLHF
CDR3nt: TGTGCCAGCAGTTTGTCCGGGAGCAGATCACCCCTCCACTTT
abundance: .
len: 14
d_gene: .
j_gene: TRBJ1-6
v_gene: TRBV27

CDR3aa: CARSCELAGGKGQFF
CDR3nt: TGTGCCAGAAGCTGTGAACTAGCGGGAGGGAAGGGGCAGTTCTTC
abundance: .
len: 15
d_gene: TRBD2
j_gene: TRBJ2-1
v_gene: TRBV5-3

CDR3aa: CASGRDRGYGYTF
CDR3nt: TGTGCCAGCGGCCGGGACAGGGGTTATGGCTACACCTTC
abundance: once
len: 13
d_gene: TRBD1
j_gene: TRBJ1-2
v_gene: TRBV7-3

CDR3aa: CASSSGLTIYF
CDR3nt: TGTGCCAGCAGCTCCGGACTCACCATATATTTT
abundance: .
len: 11
d_gene: .
j_gene: TRBJ1-3
v_gene: TRBV7-2

CDR3aa: CASKLQQYF
CDR3nt: TGCGCCAGCAAACTACAGCAGTACTTC
abundance: .
len: 9
d_gene: .
j_gene: TRBJ2-7
v_gene: TRBV10-1

CDR3aa: CASSEYGQGGTEAFF
CDR3nt: TGTGCCAGCAGTGAATACGGCCAGGGAGGCACTGAAGCTTTCTTT
abundance: .
len: 15
d_gene: .
j_gene: TRBJ1-1
v_gene: TRBV25-1

CDR3aa: CAWSVQGAGNTIYF
CDR3nt: TGTGCCTGGAGTGTACAGGGGGCTGGAAACACCATATATTTT
abundance: .
len: 14
d_gene: TRBD1
j_gene: TRBJ1-3
v_gene: TRBV30

CDR3aa: CASSQGTANTEAFF
CDR3nt: TGTGCCAGCAGCCAGGGGACAGCGAACACTGAAGCTTTCTTT
abundance: .
len: 14
d_gene: TRBD1
j_gene: TRBJ1-1
v_gene: TRBV3-1/TRBV3-2

CDR3aa: CASSNRGGYTF
CDR3nt: TGTGCCAGTAGTAATCGGGGAGGCTACACCTTC
abundance: .
len: 11
d_gene: .
j_gene: TRBJ1-2
v_gene: TRBV19

CDR3aa: CASSQGIQETQYF
CDR3nt: TGTGCCAGCAGCCAGGGAATCCAAGAGACCCAGTACTTC
abundance: .
len: 13
d_gene: .
j_gene: TRBJ2-5
v_gene: TRBV12-3/TRBV12-4

CDR3aa: CASSYGGGADREQFF
CDR3nt: TGTGCCAGCAGTTACGGAGGGGGGGCCGATCGTGAGCAGTTCTTC
abundance: .
len: 15
d_gene: .
j_gene: TRBJ2-1
v_gene: TRBV6-5

CDR3aa: CASSRQGHEKLFF
CDR3nt: TGCGCCAGCAGTCGGCAGGGGCATGAAAAACTGTTTTTT
abundance: .
len: 13
d_gene: .
j_gene: TRBJ1-4
v_gene: TRBV10-2

CDR3aa: CASRGRNEKLFF
CDR3nt: TGTGCCAGCAGGGGGCGCAATGAAAAACTGTTTTTT
abundance: .
len: 12
d_gene: .
j_gene: TRBJ1-4
v_gene: TRBV6-6

CDR3aa: CASSLVAGGNEKLFF
CDR3nt: TGTGCCAGCAGTTTGGTGGCGGGGGGTAATGAAAAACTGTTTTTT
abundance: .
len: 15
d_gene: .
j_gene: TRBJ1-4
v_gene: TRBV27

CDR3aa: CASSEGTGEKVGYTF
CDR3nt: TGTGCCAGCAGTGAGGGGACAGGGGAGAAGGTCGGCTACACCTTC
abundance: .
len: 15
d_gene: TRBD1
j_gene: TRBJ1-2
v_gene: TRBV2

CDR3aa: CASSRRLAGGEETQYF
CDR3nt: TGCGCCAGCAGCCGCCGACTAGCGGGGGGTGAGGAGACCCAGTACTTC
abundance: .
len: 16
d_gene: TRBD2
j_gene: TRBJ2-5
v_gene: TRBV5-1

CDR3aa: CASSELRGQGMGQETQYF
CDR3nt: TGTGCCAGCAGTGAGCTCAGAGGACAGGGGATGGGGCAAGAGACCCAGTACTTC
abundance: .
len: 18
d_gene: TRBD1
j_gene: TRBJ2-5
v_gene: TRBV2